This section outlines one T cell receptor (beta chain) sequence together with its context. Its antigen is not known. After constant-region reverse-primer amplification, full-length variable regions underwent semi-nested PCR with Nested Universal Primer A. TCRdb re-called the 5' RACE reads through MiXCR, storing one row per CDR3 protein. The profile shows 8,500 to 13,000 distinct CDR3 sequences, 17% of them singletons. Tregs were sorted as CD4+CD25+CD127-/low cells. V gave up 0 bases and J gave up 3 bases, with 8 bases separating them. The CDR3 spans 14 residues. Overall study results and limits: In terms of TCR gene usage, tumor memory CD4+ T cells clustered together with blood and lymph node memory CD4+ cells, as well as with lymph node naive CD4+ cells.

This chain uses TRBV12-3 or TRBV12-4 with TRBJ2-5; perhaps TRBD2 as D (5 bases). The sequence came from a female donor with breast cancer. What was sequenced was Tregs sorted from a lymph node. CDR3 region: CASSLAGVEETQYF. In nucleotides, the CDR3 is TGTGCCAGCAGTTTAGCGGGAGTAGAAGAGACCCAGTACTTC.